Below, 27 T cell receptor beta chains from the same sample are listed, as sequenced in a study of cytomegalovirus exposure and HLA in healthy donors. Some clones are missing from TCRdb's copy, which holds only in-frame ones; the method was immunoSEQ multiplex PCR. The sample includes about 250,000 clones, about 88% of them seen just once. The sample consisted of PBMCs. The receptors shown here come from a man younger than 35 in good health and CMV-seropositive.

V and J are TRBV2 and TRBJ1-1, with 8 bases that match TRBD1. This CDR3 has 16 amino acids. V gave up 4 bases and J gave up 4 bases; unmatched junction bases: 11. In germline, CDR1 is SNHLY, CDR2 FYNNEI. The CDR3 loop reads CASSVDRVSGATEAFF. The DNA for the CDR3 is TGTGCCAGCAGTGTGGACAGGGTGTCAGGGGCCACTGAAGCTTTCTTT.

This chain links TRBV19 with TRBJ2-1, with 9 bases lining up with TRBD1. Germline V lookup: CDR1 LNHDA, CDR2 SQIVND (reference sequence). With 5 bases clipped from V and 8 bases from J, the junction kept 10 bases outside the gene matches. CDR3 length: 15 residues. The CDR3 nucleotides read TGTGCCAGTAGTCCCCGCACAGGGGGCGGCGATGAGCAGTTCTTC. The encoded protein is CASSPRTGGGDEQFF.

This clone is a singleton in its sample. The genes are TRBV4-1 and TRBJ2-1; 10 bases agree with TRBD2. Germline V gene sequence: CDR1 MGHRA, CDR2 YSYEKL. This CDR3 contains 15 residues. V was pared by 2 bases and J by 7 bases, with 5 bases of the junction left unmatched. The DNA for the CDR3 is TGCGCCAGCAGCCAATCTAGCGGGAGATGGAATGAGCAGTTCTTC. Residues: CASSQSSGRWNEQFF.

This clone was seen a handful of times. The chain employs TRBV6-1 and TRBJ1-5; D remains ambiguous. Germline V gene data show CDR1 as MNHNS and CDR2 as SASEGT. Trimming shortened V by 7 bases and J by 6 bases, and 13 bases separated the two germline ends. CDR3 length equals 13 residues. The CDR3, as DNA: TGTGCCAGCACGGACCGAACGGGTCAGCCCCAGCATTTT. Translating gives CASTDRTGQPQHF.

The chain employs TRBV7-3 and TRBJ2-1; 11 bases map to TRBD2. Losses at the gene ends were 2 bases for V and 6 bases for J; bases not matched to a gene: 12. The germline CDR1 and CDR2 sequences are SGHTA and FQGTGA. The CDR3 loop spans 18 amino acids. CDR3 loop: CASSLSGTSGTRGNEQFF. DNA of the CDR3: TGTGCCAGCAGCTTATCGGGGACTAGCGGCACTCGGGGCAATGAGCAGTTCTTC.

The chain is built from TRBV5-1 and TRBJ2-1; TRBD2 might be the D (5 bases). CDR3 length: 14 amino acids. Germline V gene sequence: CDR1 SGHRS, CDR2 YFSETQ. V was trimmed by 6 bases and J by 4 bases, leaving 14 bases between them. The CDR3: CASNAGVGYNEQFF. CDR3 nucleotides: TGCGCCAGCAACGCCGGGGTAGGGTACAATGAGCAGTTCTTC.

This clone has a handful of counts. Here the CDR3 reads CASSYSRPPQPQHF. As DNA, the CDR3 is TGTGCCAGCAGTTACTCGAGACCCCCTCAGCCCCAGCATTTT. The chain has TRBV6-6 and TRBJ1-5; no clear D. The V end lost 0 bases, the J end lost 6 bases, and 9 bases lay between the germline ends. The CDR3 contains 14 residues. Germline-derived CDR1 and CDR2 are MNHNY and SVGAGI (reference sequence).

This chain connects TRBV18 to TRBJ1-5, with D uncertain. This CDR3 region has 13 residues. CDR1 is KGHSH, CDR2 LQKENI, per germline. Trimming removed 6 bases from V and 1 base from J, with 7 bases in between. For the CDR3, the DNA is TGTGCCAGCTCCCAAGGGAGCAATCAGCCCCAGCATTTT. It specifies CASSQGSNQPQHF.

This clone turned up a few times. The gene calls are TRBV30 and TRBJ2-7; maybe TRBD2 (5 bases). Germline V CDR1 and CDR2: GTSNPN, SVGIG (reference sequence). The length of the CDR3 is 14 residues. V was trimmed by 3 bases and J by 3 bases, leaving 15 bases between them. The CDR3 bases are TGTGCCTGGAGACCTAAGCGGAGTTACTACGAGCAGTACTTC. This translates into CAWRPKRSYYEQYF.

The chain has TRBV30 and TRBJ2-2, with D uncertain. This CDR3 spans 13 amino acids. V shed 2 bases and J shed 5 bases, with 9 bases lying between them. From germline, CDR1 is GTSNPN and CDR2 SVGIG (reference sequence). For the CDR3, the DNA is TGTGCCTGGAGTATTGGTGGTACCGGGGAGCTGTTTTTT. This gives the protein CAWSIGGTGELFF.

The rearrangement joins TRBV10-3 to TRBJ2-5; D unresolved. CDR1 ENHRY and CDR2 SYGVKD come from the germline V gene. The V gene lost 3 bases and the J gene lost 4 bases, with 6 bases spanning the gap. This CDR3 is built from 12 residues. CDR3 DNA sequence: TGTGCCATCAGTGACACTTCAGAGACCCAGTACTTC. This gives the protein CAISDTSETQYF.

Here the CDR3 reads CASSLNPRGPTGNTGELFF. DNA of the CDR3: TGTGCCAGCAGCTTAAACCCTCGCGGCCCCACAGGGAACACCGGGGAGCTGTTTTTT. The chain combines TRBV7-6 with TRBJ2-2; possible D gene TRBD1, 5 bases. V shed 2 bases and J shed 1 base, with 20 bases lying between them. The CDR3 consists of 19 residues. The V gene's germline CDR1 is SGHVS and CDR2 FNYEAQ. Filled out from reference TRBV7-6 and TRBJ2-2, the complete variable domain reads GAGVSQSPRYKVTKRGQDVALRCDPISGHVSLYWYRQALGQGPEFLTYFNYEAQQDKSGLPNDRFSAERPEGSISTLTIQRTEQRDSAMYRCASSLNPRGPTGNTGELFFGEGSRLTVL.

The chain uses TRBV2 and TRBJ2-7; 12 bases fit TRBD2. Trimming removed 5 bases from V and 7 bases from J; junction bases left unmatched: 9. This CDR3 has 15 residues. The V gene's germline CDR1 is SNHLY and CDR2 FYNNEI. CDR3 amino acids: CASSRGLAGTSEQYF. Here the CDR3 DNA reads TGTGCCAGCAGTCGGGGACTAGCGGGCACGTCGGAGCAGTACTTC. Supplemented by reference TRBV2 and TRBJ2-7, the full variable domain reads EPEVTQTPSHQVTQMGQEVILRCVPISNHLYFYWYRQILGQKVEFLVSFYNNEISEKSEIFDDQFSVERPDGSNFTLKIRSTKLEDSAMYFCASSRGLAGTSEQYFGPGTRLTVT.

This clone was picked up a small number of times. V is TRBV9 and J is TRBJ2-3; the D gene is possibly TRBD2 (5 bases). Deletions cut 1 base from V and 2 bases from J, with 14 bases between. Germline V CDR1 and CDR2: SGDLS, YYNGEE. This CDR3 contains 16 residues. The CDR3 sequence is CASSVIASGATDTQYF. CDR3 coding DNA: TGTGCCAGCAGCGTAATCGCCAGCGGTGCCACAGATACGCAGTATTTT.

A single count supports this clone. The chain uses TRBV19 and TRBJ2-7, with D possibly matching TRBD1 (5 bases). Trimming took 3 bases from V and 1 from J, leaving 13 bases between them. Germline values: CDR1 LNHDA, CDR2 SQIVND (reference sequence). This CDR3 is built from 15 residues. The CDR3: CASSITGGYSYEQYF. In DNA, the CDR3 is TGTGCCAGTAGTATTACAGGCGGTTATTCCTACGAGCAGTACTTC. The full variable domain, its missing parts supplied by reference TRBV19 and TRBJ2-7, is DGGITQSPKYLFRKEGQNVTLSCEQNLNHDAMYWYRQDPGQGLRLIYYSQIVNDFQKGDIAEGYSVSREKKESFPLTVTSAQKNPTAFYLCASSITGGYSYEQYFGPGTRLTVT.

The rearrangement uses TRBV27 and TRBJ1-3; D remains unclear. The CDR3 loop spans 17 amino acids. The V end lost 4 bases, the J end lost 0 bases, and 16 bases lay between the germline ends. Germline-derived CDR1 and CDR2 are MNHEY and SMNVEV (reference sequence). CDR3 coding DNA: TGTGCCAGCAGTTCACTGTCCGAGGGAATCTCTGGAAACACCATATATTTT. It yields the protein CASSSLSEGISGNTIYF.

The V and J genes are TRBV19 and TRBJ2-1; 11 nucleotides line up with TRBD2. Germline V lookup: CDR1 LNHDA, CDR2 SQIVND (reference sequence). The CDR3 is 16 residues long. V shed 3 bases and J 4 bases; nucleotides not matched to a gene: 5. The CDR3 spells CASSIWGTSGYNEQFF. As DNA, the CDR3 is TGTGCCAGTAGTATCTGGGGGACTAGCGGTTACAATGAGCAGTTCTTC.

The genes are TRBV4-2 and TRBJ2-3; 8 positions match TRBD2. V lost 1 base, J lost 4 bases, and 10 bases stayed unmatched. The CDR3 spans 17 residues. Per germline, CDR1 LGHNA and CDR2 YNFKEQ. The CDR3 sequence is CASSQVPSGLNPDTQYF. DNA for the CDR3: TGTGCCAGCAGCCAAGTCCCTAGCGGGCTTAATCCAGATACGCAGTATTTT.

The V gene is TRBV6-1, the J gene TRBJ1-1; the D gene is possibly TRBD1 (6 bases). The V and J ends lost 5 bases and 5 bases respectively, with 15 bases between them. Germline CDR1 reads MNHNS; CDR2 reads SASEGT. The CDR3 runs to 14 residues. In nucleotides, the CDR3 is TGTGCCAGCAGTTTCAACAGGGATTCGACTGAAGCTTTCTTT. This sequence encodes CASSFNRDSTEAFF.

V is TRBV28 and J is TRBJ1-2, with 8 bases lining up with TRBD1. Germline CDR1 is MDHEN and CDR2 is SYDVKM. The J segment lost 7 bases and the V segment lost 5 bases, leaving 6 bases of the junction unmatched. This CDR3 has 13 residues. The CDR3 coding sequence is TGTGCCAGCAGTCTACAGGGGGTGGTTGGCTACACCTTC. This codes for CASSLQGVVGYTF.

The chain uses TRBV11-3 and TRBJ2-3; D assignment may be TRBD1 or TRBD2 (5 bases each). Between the trimmed V and J ends, which lost 5 bases and 0 bases, there was a span of 12 bases. The CDR3 is 15 amino acids. Germline CDR1 is SGHNT and CDR2 is YENEEA. CDR3 sequence reads: CASSPRGASTDTQYF. In nucleotides, the CDR3 is TGTGCCAGCAGCCCCCGGGGCGCCAGCACAGATACGCAGTATTTT.

The genes are TRBV5-6 and TRBJ1-2, with 8 bases that match TRBD1. This CDR3 has 16 residues. CDR1 and CDR2 from the germline V gene are SGHDT and YYEEEE. V dropped 0 bases and J dropped 6; count of bases not matched to a gene: 10. CDR3 amino acids: CASSLGASGQANGYTF. For the CDR3, the DNA is TGTGCCAGCAGCTTGGGTGCTTCGGGACAGGCCAATGGCTACACCTTC. Looking up the rest from reference TRBV5-6 and TRBJ1-2 gives the full variable domain: DAGVTQSPTHLIKTRGQQVTLRCSPKSGHDTVSWYQQALGQGPQFIFQYYEEEERQRGNFPDRFSGHQFPNYSSELNVNALLLGDSALYLCASSLGASGQANGYTFGSGTRLTVV.

The rearrangement uses TRBV27 and TRBJ1-5; D remains ambiguous. CDR1 MNHEY and CDR2 SMNVEV come from the germline V gene (reference sequence). The CDR3 extends over 15 amino acids. V was cut by 2 bases and J by 3 bases, with 11 bases left in between. CDR3 coding DNA: TGTGCCAGCAGTTTAGAACAGACATACAATCAGCCCCAGCATTTT. Translation gives CASSLEQTYNQPQHF.

CDR3 sequence reads: CAWSASGVYNEQFF. CDR3 nucleotide sequence: TGTGCCTGGAGCGCTAGCGGAGTCTACAATGAGCAGTTCTTC. This rearrangement joins TRBV30 to TRBJ2-1; 7 bases match TRBD2. CDR3 length: 14 amino acids. Losses at the gene ends were 3 bases for V and 3 bases for J; bases not matched to a gene: 5. The germline CDR1 and CDR2 sequences are GTSNPN and SVGIG (reference sequence).

V is TRBV18 and J is TRBJ1-1; possibly TRBD1 for D (5 bases). Germline-derived CDR1 and CDR2 are KGHSH and LQKENI. The V end was cut by 3 bases, the J end by 0 bases, with 11 bases between. The CDR3 contains 15 residues. CDR3 in DNA: TGTGCCAGCTCACCGGGACGGGCGGTGAACACTGAAGCTTTCTTT. As protein: CASSPGRAVNTEAFF.

The chain recombines TRBV29-1 with TRBJ2-1, with TRBD2 matching over 14 bases. CDR3 length equals 16 residues. The V segment lost 4 bases and the J segment 7 bases; nucleotides outside the gene matches: 9. Germline V gene data show CDR1 as SQVTM and CDR2 as ANQGSEA. The CDR3 coding sequence is TGCAGCGTTGTTAGGGGACTAGCGGGAGTTGGGAATGAGCAGTTCTTC. Encoded protein: CSVVRGLAGVGNEQFF.

This clone was recorded once. The chain joins TRBV30 to TRBJ2-2; D is ambiguous. The CDR3 is 13 residues long. With 4 bases removed from V and 7 bases from J, the gap between germline ends came to 13 bases. Per germline, CDR1 GTSNPN and CDR2 SVGIG (reference sequence). The CDR3 loop reads CAWTRHAYGELFF. In DNA, the CDR3 is TGTGCCTGGACCCGACACGCCTACGGGGAGCTGTTTTTT.